Described below is a single T cell receptor (beta chain) sequence and its context. Clones were read by immunoSEQ multiplex PCR, and TCRdb kept only the in-frame ones, dropping some. The data contain over a million clones, roughly 97% of them singletons. These data are taken from a study of shared clonotypes between healthy human individuals. The sequenced sample consisted of naive CD4+ T cells sorted from blood. Documented subset: CD45RA+ positively selected. The sequence was obtained from a man aged 25-40 years in good health.

The CDR3 is CASSSAPRGRQHEQFF. The CDR3 nucleotides read TGTGCCAGCAGCTCGGCCCCCAGGGGGCGCCAACATGAGCAGTTCTTC. The chain couples TRBV11-2 to TRBJ2-1, with TRBD1 matching over 8 bases. The length of the CDR3 is 16 residues. Germline CDR1 is SGHAT and CDR2 is FQNNGV. Trimming at V came to 4 bases and at J to 8 bases, leaving 13 bases not matched to a gene.